The rows below give T cell receptor beta chains drawn from one sample of a study of regulatory T cells in long-lasting Graves disease. One entry per CDR3 protein results from TCRdb running MiXCR on the multiplex PCR reads. The table has around 330,000 distinct CDR3 sequences, under 20% seen once. Sequencing used peripheral blood mononuclear cells (PBMCs), obtained at new diagnosis, from a patient treated with antithyroid drugs. The origin of the receptors is a female donor with Graves disease. CDR3s include the opening cysteine and the closing phenylalanine or tryptophan. A D gene is named only where the DNA matches it firmly. The size field is filled for only some rows; it gives once, few, many or a size class.

d_gene,v_gene,abundance,j_gene,CDR3aa,CDR3nt
TRBD1,TRBV2,many,TRBJ2-5,CASSEPLGTGNRGETQYF,TGTGCCAGCAGTGAACCTCTTGGGACAGGGAATAGGGGAGAGACCCAGTACTTC
TRBD2,TRBV6-2/TRBV6-3,few,TRBJ2-3,CASRTLAEVTDTQYF,TGTGCCAGCAGAACTCTAGCGGAGGTCACAGATACGCAGTATTTT
NA,TRBV2,NA,TRBJ2-7,CASSEDQGADAYEQYF,TGTGCCAGCAGTGAAGACCAGGGAGCGGATGCCTACGAGCAGTACTTC
NA,TRBV19,many,TRBJ2-6,CASSITGSGANVLTF,TGTGCCAGTAGTATCACGGGCTCTGGGGCCAACGTCCTGACTTTC
TRBD1,TRBV7-7,many,TRBJ2-2,CASSVSTGGTGELFF,TGTGCTAGCAGCGTAAGCACAGGGGGCACCGGGGAGCTGTTTTTT
NA,TRBV18,many,TRBJ1-1,CASSPFDGDTEAFF,TGTGCCAGCTCACCATTTGACGGGGACACTGAAGCTTTCTTT
NA,TRBV6-9,many,TRBJ2-5,CASSYSSQETQYF,TGTGCCAGCAGTTATAGCTCGCAAGAGACCCAGTACTTC
TRBD2,TRBV20-1,many,TRBJ2-3,CSASGDVSSGRFTDTQYF,TGCAGTGCCTCGGGGGATGTTAGTAGCGGGAGATTCACAGATACGCAGTATTTT
TRBD2,TRBV20-1,few,TRBJ2-2,CSARDAGRGGRELFF,TGCAGTGCTAGAGACGCGGGGAGGGGTGGAAGAGAGCTGTTTTTT
NA,TRBV7-3,many,TRBJ2-3,CASSPPSDTQYF,TGTGCCAGCAGCCCGCCGTCCGATACGCAGTATTTT
NA,TRBV20-1,many,TRBJ2-1,CSARFVRAAPYNEQFF,TGCAGTGCTAGATTTGTACGAGCGGCTCCTTACAATGAGCAGTTCTTC